This paragraph covers one TCR beta chain sequence. Its antigen is not known. CDR1 and CDR2 from the germline V gene are MNHEY and SVGAGI. With 2 bases clipped from V and 8 bases from J, the junction kept 3 bases outside the gene matches. The CDR3 has 14 amino acids. The data derive from a study of T cell responses to AZD1222 COVID-19 vaccine. Study-wide results and limits: Donors were chiefly white British, with a greater number of females, and clonal diversity was perhaps underestimated.

Here immunoSEQ multiplex PCR was the method, and the copy in TCRdb shows in-frame clones only, minus some. The sample holds approximately 100,000 clones, 90% to 95% seen once. The sample here was peripheral blood, taken on day 0 of AZD1222 vaccination. The chain is built from TRBV6-5 and TRBJ2-1; 10 bases agree with TRBD2. The clonotype was recovered from an adult in good health. The CDR3 coding sequence is TGTGCCAGCAGTTACATAGGGACTAGCGATGAGCAGTTCTTC. Translating gives CASSYIGTSDEQFF.